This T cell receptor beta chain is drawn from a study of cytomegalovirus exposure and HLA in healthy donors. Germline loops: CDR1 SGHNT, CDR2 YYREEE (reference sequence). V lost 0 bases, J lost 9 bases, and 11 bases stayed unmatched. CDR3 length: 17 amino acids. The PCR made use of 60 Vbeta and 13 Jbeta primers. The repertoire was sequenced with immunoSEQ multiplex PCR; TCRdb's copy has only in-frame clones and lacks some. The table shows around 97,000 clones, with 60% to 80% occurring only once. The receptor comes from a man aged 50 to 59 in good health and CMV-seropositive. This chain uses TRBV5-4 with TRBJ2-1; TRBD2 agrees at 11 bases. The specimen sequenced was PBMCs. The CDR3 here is CASSLVLAGGPWGEQFF. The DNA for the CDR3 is TGTGCCAGCAGCTTGGTGTTAGCGGGAGGGCCCTGGGGTGAGCAGTTCTTC. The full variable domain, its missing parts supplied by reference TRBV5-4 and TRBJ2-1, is ETGVTQSPTHLIKTRGQQVTLRCSSQSGHNTVSWYQQALGQGPQFIFQYYREEENGRGNFPPRFSGLQFPNYSSELNVNALELDDSALYLCASSLVLAGGPWGEQFFGPGTRLTVL.